The source of this T cell receptor (beta chain) is a study of cytomegalovirus exposure and HLA in healthy donors. General study points: DRB1 had the most TCR associations and HLA-C the fewest, a later analysis found, with rates varying by HLA locus. TRBV6-2, TRBV6-3 and other indistinguishable V segments were excluded. Researchers reportedly found TCR beta sequences accurately predicted most subjects' HLA-A and HLA-B alleles.

Comment on this clone: Its antigen is unidentified.

Amplification used 60 Vbeta primers and 13 Jbeta primers. Authors' data handling: Later, an analysis found about 83 million unique TCR beta chains, and 8.5 million to 12 million of these were shared. Libraries were prepared by immunoSEQ multiplex PCR; TCRdb keeps only in-frame clonotypes and omits some of them. The V and J calls and the clone size are those of that table, but D and trimming were determined from the DNA. The sample lists about 110,000 clones; roughly 80% were seen once. CDR1 is KGHSH and CDR2 is LQKENI in the germline V gene. The CDR3 sequence is 16 residues long. With 0 bases removed from V and 2 bases from J, the gap between germline ends came to 14 bases.

Material for sequencing was PBMCs. The source is a woman between 50 and 59 years old in good health and CMV-seropositive. This chain uses TRBV18 with TRBJ2-7, with D tentatively TRBD2 (5 bases). Written as DNA, the CDR3 is TGTGCCAGCTCACCACCCAAGGGAGCCTCCCCCTACGAGCAGTACTTC. Amino acids: CASSPPKGASPYEQYF.